This T cell receptor beta chain was identified in a study of response to subunit inactivated influenza vaccine (dated 2018 in TCRdb). In terms of the full investigation: To follow how T cells responded to a trivalent subunit inactivated influenza vaccine, the researchers relied on deep quantitative profiling of the T cell receptor repertoire. Summary of the overall study and its limitations: It was suggested by the authors that each seasonal influenza vaccination may recruit only a limited number of new T cells.

V gives up 2 bases and J gives up 6 bases, and the segment between their germline ends measures 18 bases. As encoded in the germline V gene, CDR1 is SGHRS while CDR2 is YFSETQ. The CDR3 runs 15 amino acids, cysteine and phenylalanine included. The CDR3 DNA has 45 bases and is translated from base 1. This clonotype was observed at least ten times. Its binding antigen is unknown. Base quality data are lacking; no much larger clone is found one base away. Libraries were built with RT-PCR. The instrument was an Illumina HiSeq 2500. The public reads were run again by TCRdb, first through fastp at Q25 and then through MiXCR, and only productive beta chains were kept. Entries that share a CDR3 protein sequence are merged under the most common genes and DNA. The sample table lists 400,000 to 650,000 distinct CDR3 sequences, about 7.2% of them with a count of one. The ten top clones hold about an eighth of the sample.

The TCR originated in a man between 50 and 69 years old who received an inactivated influenza vaccine. Donor details come from another sample of the same person, matched by shared clones. The chain is encoded by TRBV5-1 joined to TRBJ2-7, and possibly TRBD1, on 6 matching bases. The sample consisted of PBMCs from blood, taken roughly 24 months after vaccination. The bases are TGCGCCAGCAGCTTAGGTGCAGGGGCGAACTTCGAGCAGTACTTC. This is translated as CASSLGAGANFEQYF.